The 30 T cell receptor beta chains reported below all come from one sample, sequenced in a study of CD8 T cells in ankylosing spondylitis. TCRdb reanalysed the 5' RACE reads using MiXCR and keeps one entry per CDR3 protein. The sample lists roughly 230,000 distinct CDR3 sequences; 15% to 20% were seen once. Input material: blood, either unsorted or a sorted T cell fraction (not recorded which). Receptors were obtained from a male donor with ankylosing spondylitis or in good health (not recorded which).

This clonotype was seen at least ten times. The chain links TRBV10-3 to TRBJ2-7; 7 bases are a match to TRBD1. Trimming cost V 8 bases and J 3 bases; bases outside gene matches: 10. The CDR3 is 14 amino acids. Germline V gene data show CDR1 as ENHRY and CDR2 as SYGVKD. CDR3 protein: CAISVQGISYEQYF. The CDR3 DNA reads as TGTGCCATCTCGGTACAGGGGATCAGCTACGAGCAGTACTTC.

The rearrangement links TRBV7-9 to TRBJ2-5, with TRBD2 identical over 7 bases. The CDR3 is 16 residues long. Per germline, CDR1 SEHNR and CDR2 FQNEAQ (reference sequence). The J segment lost 0 bases and the V segment lost 5 bases, leaving 9 bases of the junction unmatched. Here the CDR3 reads CASSQSVGGYQETQYF. The CDR3 DNA reads TGTGCCAGCAGCCAGTCGGTGGGGGGGTACCAAGAGACCCAGTACTTC. Full variable domain (missing parts from reference TRBV7-9 and TRBJ2-5): DTGVSQNPRHKITKRGQNVTFRCDPISEHNRLYWYRQTLGQGPEFLTYFQNEAQLEKSRLLSDRFSAERPKGSFSTLEIQRTEQGDSAMYLCASSQSVGGYQETQYFGPGTRLLVL.

In nucleotides, the CDR3 is TGTGCCAGCAGCTACGGGACAAGGAACACCGGGGAGCTGTTTTTT. It translates to CASSYGTRNTGELFF. This chain links TRBV3-1 with TRBJ2-2; maybe TRBD1 (6 bases). This CDR3 spans 15 amino acids. Germline lookup yields CDR1 LGHDT and CDR2 YNNKEL (reference sequence). V dropped 5 bases and J dropped 1 base, with 11 bases sitting between them.

This clonotype was seen more than once but under ten times. This chain joins TRBV20-1 and TRBJ2-7; a possible D gene is TRBD2 (6 bases). The CDR3 covers 14 residues. Germline CDR1 DFQATT, CDR2 SNEGSKA (reference sequence). The V end lost 6 bases, the J end lost 2 bases, and 17 bases lay between the germline ends. The CDR3 here is CSAHNSGPAYEQYF. The CDR3 DNA follows: TGCAGTGCCCACAACAGCGGGCCAGCCTACGAGCAGTACTTC.

The table lists this clonotype with many counts. This rearrangement joins TRBV7-3 to TRBJ2-3; the match to TRBD2 covers 7 bases. The CDR3 consists of 14 residues. The V gene end was trimmed by 3 bases and the J gene end by 2 bases; junction bases not matched to a gene: 2. Per germline, CDR1 SGHTA and CDR2 FQGTGA. For the CDR3, the DNA is TGTGCCAGCAGCTTGAGCGGGACCACAGATACGCAGTATTTT. It encodes CASSLSGTTDTQYF.

This clonotype was counted at least ten times. This chain connects TRBV6-5 to TRBJ1-3; a weak D match, TRBD1 (6 bases). V lost 5 bases and J 4 bases, leaving 12 bases between the germline ends. The CDR3 contains 14 residues. CDR1 and CDR2 (germline): MNHEY, SVGAGI. CDR3 protein: CASSHCGGGNTIYF. CDR3 coding DNA: TGTGCCAGCAGTCACTGCGGGGGCGGAAACACCATATATTTT.

This clonotype was picked up a small number of times. The chain has TRBV25-1 and TRBJ2-1; TRBD2 is a possible D gene (6 bases). The germline V and J ends were trimmed by 4 bases and 10 bases, with 17 bases remaining between them. CDR3 length: 14 residues. CDR1 and CDR2 (germline): MGHDK, SYGVNS. CDR3 residues: CASSGIGNREEQFF. The CDR3 bases are TGTGCCAGCAGTGGGATAGGGAACCGGGAGGAGCAGTTCTTC. The full variable domain, completed using reference TRBV25-1 and TRBJ2-1, is EADIYQTPRYLVIGTGKKITLECSQTMGHDKMYWYQQDPGMELHLIHYSYGVNSTEKGDLSSESTVSRIRTEHFPLTLESARPSHTSQYLCASSGIGNREEQFFGPGTRLTVL.

V gene TRBV6-5 combines with J gene TRBJ1-1; maybe TRBD1 (5 bases). Trimming took 2 bases from V and 4 from J, leaving 11 bases between them. There are 14 residues in the CDR3. Germline CDR1 is MNHEY and CDR2 is SVGAGI. The CDR3 reads CASSYGGGVTEAFF. DNA of the CDR3: TGTGCCAGCAGTTACGGGGGAGGTGTCACTGAAGCTTTCTTT.

The V call is TRBV29-1, the J call TRBJ2-7, with TRBD2 matching 7 bases. The CDR3 totals 14 residues. Per germline, CDR1 SQVTM and CDR2 ANQGSEA. V was pared by 1 base and J by 2 bases, with 5 bases of the junction left unmatched. The CDR3 protein is CSVEGEGPAYEQYF. The CDR3 nucleotides read TGCAGCGTTGAAGGGGAGGGTCCGGCCTACGAGCAGTACTTC.

This clonotype was detected a few times. Just one base apart from a much larger clone, this may be a read error. The chain joins TRBV27 to TRBJ2-3; no clear D. Trimming left V 8 bases short and J 2 bases short, with 5 bases between. This CDR3 contains 11 residues. CDR1 MNHEY and CDR2 SMNVEV come from the germline V gene (reference sequence). Here the CDR3 reads CASGNTDTQYF. CDR3 bases: TGTGCCAGCGGGAACACAGATACGCAGTATTTT.

The V call is TRBV14, the J call TRBJ1-1; TRBD1 agrees at 8 bases. CDR1 SGHDN and CDR2 FVKESK come from the germline V gene. This CDR3 has 14 residues. V dropped 3 bases and J dropped 4; count of bases not matched to a gene: 4. The CDR3 reads CASSHPGGGTEAFF. CDR3 nucleotides: TGTGCCAGCAGCCACCCAGGGGGCGGCACTGAAGCTTTCTTT. Together with reference TRBV14 and TRBJ1-1, the CDR3 gives the full variable domain: EAGVTQFPSHSVIEKGQTVTLRCDPISGHDNLYWYRRVMGKEIKFLLHFVKESKQDESGMPNNRFLAERTGGTYSTLKVQPAELEDSGVYFCASSHPGGGTEAFFGQGTRLTVV.

There are many counts of this clonotype. The chain's CDR3 is CASSLVGDSYNEQFF. As DNA, the CDR3 is TGTGCCAGCAGTTTGGTAGGGGATTCCTACAATGAGCAGTTCTTC. The V and J genes are TRBV12-3 or TRBV12-4 and TRBJ2-1, with D perhaps TRBD1 (5 bases). V shed 3 bases and J shed 1 base, with 10 bases lying between them. CDR3 length: 15 amino acids.

The chain joins TRBV7-6 to TRBJ2-3; D not certain. The CDR3 runs to 12 residues. Germline V CDR1 and CDR2: SGHVS, FNYEAQ. V was cut by 1 base and J by 5 bases, with 4 bases left in between. The CDR3 here is CASSLEGDTQYF. The DNA of the CDR3 is TGTGCCAGCAGCTTAGAAGGAGATACGCAGTATTTT. Variable domain in full (rest from reference TRBV7-6 and TRBJ2-3): GAGVSQSPRYKVTKRGQDVALRCDPISGHVSLYWYRQALGQGPEFLTYFNYEAQQDKSGLPNDRFSAERPEGSISTLTIQRTEQRDSAMYRCASSLEGDTQYFGPGTRLTVL.

The CDR3 sequence is CASSPPTRSSYEQYF. CDR3 in DNA: TGTGCCAGCAGCCCCCCCACTAGGAGCTCCTACGAGCAGTACTTC. V is TRBV7-9 and J is TRBJ2-7; possible D gene TRBD2, 5 bases. Germline CDR1 reads SEHNR; CDR2 reads FQNEAQ (reference sequence). The CDR3 is 15 amino acids. V was cut by 5 bases and J by 0 bases, with 14 bases left in between.

This CDR3 reads CASSMYKNNEQFF. CDR3 DNA sequence: TGTGCCAGTAGTATGTATAAGAACAATGAGCAGTTCTTC. V gene TRBV19 combines with J gene TRBJ2-1; D uncertain. There are 13 residues in the CDR3. CDR1 LNHDA and CDR2 SQIVND come from the germline V gene (reference sequence). Trimming removed 3 bases from V and 5 bases from J, with 8 bases in between. Based on the CDR3 plus reference TRBV19 and TRBJ2-1, the full variable domain is DGGITQSPKYLFRKEGQNVTLSCEQNLNHDAMYWYRQDPGQGLRLIYYSQIVNDFQKGDIAEGYSVSREKKESFPLTVTSAQKNPTAFYLCASSMYKNNEQFFGPGTRLTVL.

In this sample, this clonotype turned up a few times. The genes are TRBV20-1 and TRBJ2-1, with TRBD2 matching 12 bases. V lost 1 base and J lost 8; bases outside the gene matches: 9. The CDR3 totals 16 residues. Germline V gene data show CDR1 as DFQATT and CDR2 as SNEGSKA (reference sequence). The CDR3, as DNA: TGCAGTGCTAGAGTCCCGACTAGCGGGAGTGTCGATGAGCAGTTCTTC. It is translated as CSARVPTSGSVDEQFF.

The chain's CDR3 is CASSVIGRGGYNEQFF. The CDR3 DNA sequence: TGTGCCAGCAGCGTCATTGGCCGAGGGGGCTACAATGAGCAGTTCTTC. J is TRBJ2-1 and V is TRBV9, with D perhaps matching TRBD1 (6 bases). Looked up from germline, CDR1 is SGDLS and CDR2 is YYNGEE. The CDR3 totals 16 residues. V was pared by 2 bases and J by 3 bases, with 15 bases between.

The chain combines TRBV25-1 with TRBJ2-1; TRBD1 matches 8 bases. The germline V gene has CDR1 MGHDK and CDR2 SYGVNS. This CDR3 contains 15 residues. The J segment lost 0 bases and the V segment lost 2 bases, leaving 0 bases of the junction unmatched. The CDR3 reads CASSEDRGSYNEQFF. CDR3 in DNA: TGTGCCAGCAGTGAAGACAGGGGCTCCTACAATGAGCAGTTCTTC.

The table lists this clonotype with many counts. The gene calls are TRBV3-1 and TRBJ2-5; D is perhaps TRBD1 (6 bases). The CDR3 consists of 13 residues. CDR1 and CDR2 (germline): LGHDT, YNNKEL (reference sequence). The germline V and J ends were trimmed by 4 bases and 2 bases, with 8 bases remaining between them. The CDR3 reads CASSPDRQETQYF. The DNA for the CDR3 is TGTGCCAGCAGCCCCGACAGGCAAGAGACCCAGTACTTC.

This clonotype was seen more than once but under ten times. The chain uses TRBV5-1 and TRBJ2-5, with D possibly being TRBD1 or TRBD2 (5 bases each). With 5 bases removed from V and 5 bases from J, the gap between germline ends came to 10 bases. CDR3 length: 12 residues. Germline V gene data show CDR1 as SGHRS and CDR2 as YFSETQ. CDR3 region: CASRGDRETQYF. The CDR3 DNA sequence: TGCGCCAGCAGGGGGGATCGGGAGACCCAGTACTTC.

This clonotype has a handful of counts. The V gene is TRBV20-1, the J gene TRBJ2-5; 7 nucleotides line up with TRBD2. The CDR3 length is 16 residues. With 3 bases clipped from V and 5 bases from J, the junction kept 15 bases outside the gene matches. CDR1 is DFQATT and CDR2 is SNEGSKA in the germline V gene (reference sequence). The CDR3 DNA follows: TGCAGTGCTAGGGGAGGGGCCGCCCCTCATCTCGAGACCCAGTACTTC. Its translation: CSARGGAAPHLETQYF.

DNA for the CDR3: TGTGCCAGCAGTTACCGGACAGGGGGTAGTAAAGAGACCCAGTACTTC. Its protein product is CASSYRTGGSKETQYF. The V call is TRBV6-5, the J call TRBJ2-5; 10 bases line up with TRBD1. This CDR3 has 16 residues. The V segment lost 2 bases and the J segment 3 bases; nucleotides outside the gene matches: 6. CDR1 is MNHEY and CDR2 is SVGAGI in the germline V gene.

The chain has TRBV29-1 and TRBJ2-4; no clear D gene. With 7 bases removed from V and 4 bases from J, the gap between germline ends came to 11 bases. CDR1 SQVTM and CDR2 ANQGSEA come from the germline V gene. CDR3 size: 12 residues. The CDR3 loop is CSAQTSKNIQYF. For the CDR3, the DNA is TGCAGCGCCCAAACCTCGAAAAACATTCAGTACTTC.

The CDR3 region is CASSPFGSYEQYF. The CDR3 DNA reads TGTGCCAGCAGCCCATTTGGCTCCTACGAGCAGTACTTC. The rearrangement joins TRBV12-3 or TRBV12-4 to TRBJ2-7; D unclear. V was shortened by 6 bases and J by 0 bases, with 9 bases between the two germline ends. The CDR3 contains 13 residues.

By frequency in the sample, this clonotype is medium-sized. The chain has TRBV3-1 and TRBJ2-1; 13 bases are a match to TRBD2. Per germline, CDR1 LGHDT and CDR2 YNNKEL (reference sequence). The CDR3 runs 15 residues. Trimming cost V 4 bases and J 13 bases; bases outside gene matches: 10. The DNA of the CDR3 is TGTGCCAGCAGCCTCACCGGGACTAGCGGGGAGGAACAGTTCTTC. This translates into CASSLTGTSGEEQFF.

This clonotype occurred many times. The gene calls are TRBV29-1 and TRBJ2-7; no firm D call. Trimming removed 1 base from V and 0 bases from J, with 4 bases in between. Germline-derived CDR1 and CDR2 are SQVTM and ANQGSEA. The CDR3 has 12 residues. The CDR3 sequence is CSVEVPSYEQYF. DNA of the CDR3: TGCAGCGTTGAAGTTCCCTCCTACGAGCAGTACTTC.

The DNA for the CDR3 is TGTGCCAGCAGCCAAGAAGGTCGCTCTAGCGGGATCTATGAGCAGTTCTTC. The encoded protein is CASSQEGRSSGIYEQFF. The chain employs TRBV4-2 and TRBJ2-1, with TRBD2 identical over 9 bases. V was clipped by 0 bases and J by 8 bases; unmatched bases: 11. Germline CDR1 is LGHNA and CDR2 is YNFKEQ. CDR3 size: 17 residues.

As for this clonotype: Just one base apart from a much larger clone, this may be a read error. V gene TRBV6-5 combines with J gene TRBJ2-7; TRBD1 matches at 8 bases. The germline V gene encodes CDR1 MNHEY and CDR2 SVGAGI. Trimming removed 1 base from V and 1 base from J; junction bases left unmatched: 0. The CDR3 has 14 amino acids. CDR3 bases: TGTGCCAGCAGTTACTGGACAGGGTCCTACGAGCAGTACTTC. This translates into CASSYWTGSYEQYF.

This clonotype was observed a handful of times. The chain is built from TRBV6-1 and TRBJ2-2; 11 nucleotides agree with TRBD2. The CDR3 is 14 residues long. Germline V lookup: CDR1 MNHNS, CDR2 SASEGT. V trimming: 5 bases; J trimming: 6 bases; junction bases outside the gene matches: 2. CDR3 nucleotides: TGTGCCAGCAGTAGGGGACTAGCGGCCGGGGAGCTGTTTTTT. Translation: CASSRGLAAGELFF.

This clonotype was seen a handful of times. The CDR3 DNA reads as TGCGCCAGCAGCACCAGGACAGCCACTGAAGCTTTCTTT. Translation gives CASSTRTATEAFF. The V call is TRBV5-1, the J call TRBJ1-1; D perhaps matches TRBD1 (6 bases). V lost 4 bases and J 4 bases, leaving 11 bases between the germline ends. In germline, CDR1 is SGHRS, CDR2 YFSETQ. The CDR3 has 13 amino acids.